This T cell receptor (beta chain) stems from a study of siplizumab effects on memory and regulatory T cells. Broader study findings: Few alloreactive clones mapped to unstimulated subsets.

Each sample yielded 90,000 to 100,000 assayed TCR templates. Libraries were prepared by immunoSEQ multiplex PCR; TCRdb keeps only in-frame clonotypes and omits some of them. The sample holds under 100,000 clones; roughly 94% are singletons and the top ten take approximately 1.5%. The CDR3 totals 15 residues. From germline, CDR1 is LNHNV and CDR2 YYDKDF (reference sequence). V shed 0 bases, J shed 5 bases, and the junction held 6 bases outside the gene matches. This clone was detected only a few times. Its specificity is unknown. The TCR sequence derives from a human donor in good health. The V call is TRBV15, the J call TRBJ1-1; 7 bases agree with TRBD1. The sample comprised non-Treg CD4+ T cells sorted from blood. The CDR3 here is CATSRDWAQGTEAFF. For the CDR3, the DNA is TGTGCCACCAGCAGAGATTGGGCACAGGGGACTGAAGCTTTCTTT.